This T cell receptor beta chain was sequenced in a study of blood T cell repertoires in COVID-19. Study information: Material from acute and convalescent COVID-19 was sourced from the United States, Italy and Spain. PBMCs, B-cell-depleted T cells, or T cells were the source of the cDNA or gDNA that made up the material.

V lost 7 bases to trimming and J lost 0 bases, with 13 bases between them. The CDR3 has 15 residues. Germline CDR1 MDHEN, CDR2 SYDVKM. Source study methods: The assay estimated nucleated cells by amplifying reference gene primers. Profiled with immunoSEQ multiplex PCR; TCRdb holds only in-frame clones, not every one. The DNA was the basis for D and trimming; V, J and clone size are from that table. The data hold hundreds of thousands of clones, with 75% to 90% observed a single time. This clone was seen only once. The chain carries TRBV28 and TRBJ1-3, with D perhaps matching TRBD1 (6 bases). The material sequenced was peripheral blood. The sequence came from a young woman with acute or convalescent COVID-19. For the CDR3, the DNA is TGTGCCAGCACCATAGGACAGAGCTCTGGAAACACCATATATTTT. Translated: CASTIGQSSGNTIYF.